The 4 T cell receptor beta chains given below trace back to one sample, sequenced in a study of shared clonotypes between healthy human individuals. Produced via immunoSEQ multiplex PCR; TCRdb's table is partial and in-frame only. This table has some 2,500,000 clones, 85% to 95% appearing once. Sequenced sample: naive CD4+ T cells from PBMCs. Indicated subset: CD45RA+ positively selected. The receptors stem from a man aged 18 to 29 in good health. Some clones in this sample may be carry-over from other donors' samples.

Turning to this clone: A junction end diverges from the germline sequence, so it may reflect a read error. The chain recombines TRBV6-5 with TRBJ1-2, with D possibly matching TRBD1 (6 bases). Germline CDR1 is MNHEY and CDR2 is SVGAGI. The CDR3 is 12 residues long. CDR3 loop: CASSFKGGLGIF. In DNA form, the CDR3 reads TGTGCCAGCAGTTTCAAGGGGGGTTTGGGAATCTTC.

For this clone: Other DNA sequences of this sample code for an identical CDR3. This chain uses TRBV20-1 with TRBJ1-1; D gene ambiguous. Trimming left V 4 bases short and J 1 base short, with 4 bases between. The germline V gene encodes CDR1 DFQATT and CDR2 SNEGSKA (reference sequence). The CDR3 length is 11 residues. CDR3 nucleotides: TGCAGTGCTAAAGAGAACACTGAAGCTTTCTTT. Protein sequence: CSAKENTEAFF.

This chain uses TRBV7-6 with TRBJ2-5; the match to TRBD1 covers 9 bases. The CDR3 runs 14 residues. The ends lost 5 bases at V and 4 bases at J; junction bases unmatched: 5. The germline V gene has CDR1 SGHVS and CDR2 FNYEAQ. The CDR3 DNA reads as TGTGCCAGCAGCCGGGGACAGGGCCCAGAGACCCAGTACTTC. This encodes CASSRGQGPETQYF.

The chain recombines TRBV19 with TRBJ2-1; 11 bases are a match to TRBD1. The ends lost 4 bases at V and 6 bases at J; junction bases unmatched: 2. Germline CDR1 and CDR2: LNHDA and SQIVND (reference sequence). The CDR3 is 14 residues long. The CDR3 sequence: CASSTDRGPNEQFF. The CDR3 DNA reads TGTGCCAGTAGTACGGACAGGGGGCCCAATGAGCAGTTCTTC. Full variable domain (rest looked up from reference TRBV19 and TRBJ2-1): DGGITQSPKYLFRKEGQNVTLSCEQNLNHDAMYWYRQDPGQGLRLIYYSQIVNDFQKGDIAEGYSVSREKKESFPLTVTSAQKNPTAFYLCASSTDRGPNEQFFGPGTRLTVL.